Shown below are 5 T cell receptor beta chains from a single sample sequenced in a study of cytomegalovirus exposure and HLA in healthy donors. Data came from immunoSEQ multiplex PCR; TCRdb stores just in-frame clones and leaves some out. The sample has roughly 80,000 clones; roughly 94% are singletons. Material for sequencing was PBMCs. The receptors originated from a woman between 18 and 29 years old in good health and CMV-seropositive.

The gene calls are TRBV5-4 and TRBJ2-5, with TRBD2 identical over 15 bases. The germline V gene encodes CDR1 SGHNT and CDR2 YYREEE (reference sequence). V dropped 5 bases and J dropped 2; count of bases not matched to a gene: 4. This CDR3 has 16 residues. The CDR3 nucleotides read TGTGCCAGCAGAACCGGACTAGCGGGGGGGCAAGAGACCCAGTACTTC. Its protein product is CASRTGLAGGQETQYF.

This chain uses TRBV4-1 with TRBJ2-1; 10 nucleotides match TRBD2. The CDR3 is made up of 20 amino acids. Germline-derived CDR1 and CDR2 are MGHRA and YSYEKL. With 1 base clipped from V and 3 bases from J, the junction kept 15 bases outside the gene matches. The CDR3 protein is CASSQGRPSGSPHNYNEQFF. The CDR3 bases are TGCGCCAGCAGCCAAGGGAGGCCTAGCGGGAGTCCACATAACTACAATGAGCAGTTCTTC.

The chain uses TRBV27 and TRBJ1-1, with D unclear. Trimming shortened V by 3 bases and J by 3 bases, and 11 bases separated the two germline ends. The CDR3 has 14 amino acids. Germline lookup yields CDR1 MNHEY and CDR2 SMNVEV (reference sequence). The CDR3 nucleotides are TGTGCCAGCAGTTTTTCCCGGGGATACACTGAAGCTTTCTTT. It yields the protein CASSFSRGYTEAFF.

This chain uses TRBV7-8 with TRBJ2-7; a weak D match, TRBD2 (6 bases). Germline-derived CDR1 and CDR2 are SGHVS and FQNEAQ. The CDR3 is made up of 14 amino acids. Trimming pared 1 base from V and 5 bases from J, leaving 12 bases between. The CDR3 region is CASSLDGSLDEQYF. CDR3 nucleotides: TGTGCCAGCAGCTTAGACGGGAGTCTCGACGAGCAGTACTTC.

This chain uses TRBV11-2 with TRBJ1-5; 9 bases line up with TRBD1. With 4 bases clipped from V and 5 bases from J, the junction kept 9 bases outside the gene matches. The length of the CDR3 is 16 residues. Germline lookup yields CDR1 SGHAT and CDR2 FQNNGV. The CDR3: CASSWGPGQGYQPQHF. In DNA, the CDR3 is TGTGCCAGCAGCTGGGGTCCGGGACAGGGTTATCAGCCCCAGCATTTT.